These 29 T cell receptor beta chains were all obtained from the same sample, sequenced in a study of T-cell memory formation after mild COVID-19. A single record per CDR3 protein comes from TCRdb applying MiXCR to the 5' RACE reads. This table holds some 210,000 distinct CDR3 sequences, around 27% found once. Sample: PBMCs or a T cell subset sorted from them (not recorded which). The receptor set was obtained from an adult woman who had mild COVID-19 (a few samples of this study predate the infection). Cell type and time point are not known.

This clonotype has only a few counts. The CDR3 loop is CASSQDLAAYEQYF. CDR3 in DNA: TGTGCCAGCAGCCAAGATCTGGCGGCCTACGAGCAGTACTTC. The rearrangement links TRBV3-1 to TRBJ2-7, with D unresolved. The germline V gene encodes CDR1 LGHDT and CDR2 YNNKEL (reference sequence). V gave up 0 bases and J gave up 2 bases, with 8 bases separating them. The CDR3 sequence is 14 residues long.

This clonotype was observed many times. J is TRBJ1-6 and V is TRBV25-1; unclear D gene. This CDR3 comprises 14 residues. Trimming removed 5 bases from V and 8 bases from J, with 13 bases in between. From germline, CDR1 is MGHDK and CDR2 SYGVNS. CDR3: CASSSSGRDSPLHF. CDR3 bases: TGTGCCAGCAGTTCATCGGGTCGGGATTCACCCCTCCACTTT.

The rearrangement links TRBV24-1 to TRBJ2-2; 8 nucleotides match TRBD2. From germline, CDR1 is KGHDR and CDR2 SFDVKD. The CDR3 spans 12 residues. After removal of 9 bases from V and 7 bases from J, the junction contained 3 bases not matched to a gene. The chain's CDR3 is CATRLAYGELFF. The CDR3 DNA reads TGTGCCACCCGACTAGCGTACGGGGAGCTGTTTTTT.

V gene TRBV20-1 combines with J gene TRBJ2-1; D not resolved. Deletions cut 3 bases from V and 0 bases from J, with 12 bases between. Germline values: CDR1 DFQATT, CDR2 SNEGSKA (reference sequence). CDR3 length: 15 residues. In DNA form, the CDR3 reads TGCAGTGCTAGCGAGCTAGGCCTCTCCTACAATGAGCAGTTCTTC. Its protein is CSASELGLSYNEQFF.

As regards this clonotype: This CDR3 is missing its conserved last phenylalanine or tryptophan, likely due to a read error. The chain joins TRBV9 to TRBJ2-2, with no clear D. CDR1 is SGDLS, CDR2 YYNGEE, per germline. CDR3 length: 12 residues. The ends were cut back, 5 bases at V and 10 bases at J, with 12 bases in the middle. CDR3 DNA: TGTGCCAGCAGTCGAAATGAGATGGAGCTGTTTCTT. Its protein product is CASSRNEMELFL.

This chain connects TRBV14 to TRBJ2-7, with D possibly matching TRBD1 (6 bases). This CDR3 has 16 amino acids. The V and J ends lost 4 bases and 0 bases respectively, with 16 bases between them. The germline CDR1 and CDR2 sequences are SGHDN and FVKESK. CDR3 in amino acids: CASSPLLGQTSYEQYF. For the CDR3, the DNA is TGTGCCAGCAGCCCACTTCTAGGACAGACCTCCTACGAGCAGTACTTC.

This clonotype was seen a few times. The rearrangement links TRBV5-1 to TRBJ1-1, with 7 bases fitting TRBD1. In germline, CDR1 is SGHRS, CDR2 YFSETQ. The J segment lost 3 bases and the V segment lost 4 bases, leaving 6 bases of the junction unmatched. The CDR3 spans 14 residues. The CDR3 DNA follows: TGCGCCAGCAGCGGGGGACAGCTATACACTGAAGCTTTCTTT. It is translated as CASSGGQLYTEAFF.

The CDR3 region has the DNA TGTGCCAGCAGCCGAGGGACTAGCGGTCGCACAGATACGCAGTATTTT. Translation: CASSRGTSGRTDTQYF. V gene TRBV7-2 combines with J gene TRBJ2-3; 11 nucleotides match TRBD2. Germline V gene lookup returns CDR1 SGHTA and CDR2 FQGNSA. CDR3 size: 16 residues. V lost 5 bases to trimming and J lost 1 base; unmatched junction nucleotides: 5.

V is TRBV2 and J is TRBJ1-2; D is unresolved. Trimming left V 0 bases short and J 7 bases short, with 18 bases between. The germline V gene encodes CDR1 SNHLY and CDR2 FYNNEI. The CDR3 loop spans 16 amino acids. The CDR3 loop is CASSEALRGLLGGYTF. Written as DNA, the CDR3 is TGTGCCAGCAGTGAAGCGCTTCGAGGGCTGTTGGGTGGCTACACCTTC.

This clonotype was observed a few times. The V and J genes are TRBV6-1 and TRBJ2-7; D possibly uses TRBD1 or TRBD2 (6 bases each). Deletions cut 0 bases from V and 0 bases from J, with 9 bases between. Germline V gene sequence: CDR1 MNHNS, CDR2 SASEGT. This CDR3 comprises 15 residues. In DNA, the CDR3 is TGTGCCAGCAGTGAAGCAGGGGGGCTCTCCTACGAGCAGTACTTC. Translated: CASSEAGGLSYEQYF.

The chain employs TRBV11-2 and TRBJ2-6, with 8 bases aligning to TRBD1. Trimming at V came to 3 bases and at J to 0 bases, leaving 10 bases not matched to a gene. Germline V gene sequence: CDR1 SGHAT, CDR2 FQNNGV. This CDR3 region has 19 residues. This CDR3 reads CASSFPTGTGNSGANVLTF. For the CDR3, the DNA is TGTGCCAGCAGCTTTCCCACCGGGACAGGCAACTCTGGGGCCAACGTCCTGACTTTC. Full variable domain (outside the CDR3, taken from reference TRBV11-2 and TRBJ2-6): EAGVAQSPRYKIIEKRQSVAFWCNPISGHATLYWYQQILGQGPKLLIQFQNNGVVDDSQLPKDRFSAERLKGVDSTLKIQPAKLEDSAVYLCASSFPTGTGNSGANVLTFGAGSRLTVL.

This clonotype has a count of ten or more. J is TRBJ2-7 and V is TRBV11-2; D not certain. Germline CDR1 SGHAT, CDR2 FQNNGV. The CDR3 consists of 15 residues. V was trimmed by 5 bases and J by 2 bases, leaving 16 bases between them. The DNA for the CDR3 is TGTGCCAGCAGCGTCCCGTTTCGACAAGCCTACGAGCAGTACTTC. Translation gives CASSVPFRQAYEQYF.

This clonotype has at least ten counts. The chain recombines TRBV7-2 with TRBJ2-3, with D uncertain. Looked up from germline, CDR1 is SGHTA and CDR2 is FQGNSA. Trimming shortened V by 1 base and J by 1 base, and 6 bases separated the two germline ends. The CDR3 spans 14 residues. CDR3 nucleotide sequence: TGTGCCAGCAGCTTAGACGTGGGCACAGATACGCAGTATTTT. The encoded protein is CASSLDVGTDTQYF.

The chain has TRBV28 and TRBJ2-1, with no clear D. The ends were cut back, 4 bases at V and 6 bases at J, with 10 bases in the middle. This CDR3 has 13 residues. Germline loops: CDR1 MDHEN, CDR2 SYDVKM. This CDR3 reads CASSSEPVNEQFF. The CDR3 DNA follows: TGTGCCAGCAGTTCCGAACCCGTCAATGAGCAGTTCTTC.

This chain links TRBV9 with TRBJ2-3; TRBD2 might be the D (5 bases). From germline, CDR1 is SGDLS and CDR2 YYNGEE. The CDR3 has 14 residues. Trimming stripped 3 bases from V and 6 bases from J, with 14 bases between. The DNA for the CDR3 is TGTGCCAGCAGCGGCCAACCCTCGGGGGATACGCAGTATTTT. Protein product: CASSGQPSGDTQYF. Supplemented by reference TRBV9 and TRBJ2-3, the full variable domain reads DSGVTQTPKHLITATGQRVTLRCSPRSGDLSVYWYQQSLDQGLQFLIQYYNGEERAKGNILERFSAQQFPDLHSELNLSSLELGDSALYFCASSGQPSGDTQYFGPGTRLTVL.

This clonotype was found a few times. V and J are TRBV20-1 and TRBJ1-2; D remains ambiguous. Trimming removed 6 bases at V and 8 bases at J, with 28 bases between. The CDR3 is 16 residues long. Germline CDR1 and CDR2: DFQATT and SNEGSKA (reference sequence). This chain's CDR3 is CSARNPGRHPDHGYTF. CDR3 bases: TGCAGTGCGCGTAACCCCGGGCGTCATCCTGACCACGGCTACACCTTC.

The CDR3 nucleotides are TGTGCCACCAGTGATCTGGACAGCCACGTAAGGTTCTTC. This codes for CATSDLDSHVRFF. This sequence joins TRBV24-1 and TRBJ2-1; possible D gene TRBD1, 6 bases. In germline, CDR1 is KGHDR, CDR2 SFDVKD. The V and J ends lost 3 bases and 15 bases respectively, with 17 bases between them. The CDR3 sequence is 13 residues long.

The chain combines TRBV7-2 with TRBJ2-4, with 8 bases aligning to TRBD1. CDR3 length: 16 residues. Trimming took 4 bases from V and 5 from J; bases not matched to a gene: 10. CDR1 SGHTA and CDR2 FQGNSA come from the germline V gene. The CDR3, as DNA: TGTGCCAGCAGCTCAGGGGGCTTTCGGGATCAAAACATTCAGTACTTC. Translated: CASSSGGFRDQNIQYF.

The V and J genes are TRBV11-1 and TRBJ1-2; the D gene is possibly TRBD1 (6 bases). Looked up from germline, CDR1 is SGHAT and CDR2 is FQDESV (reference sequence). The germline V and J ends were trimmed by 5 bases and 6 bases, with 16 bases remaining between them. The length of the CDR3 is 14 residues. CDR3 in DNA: TGTGCCAGCAGCGTGGACAGCCGACTGAATGGCTACACCTTC. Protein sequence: CASSVDSRLNGYTF.

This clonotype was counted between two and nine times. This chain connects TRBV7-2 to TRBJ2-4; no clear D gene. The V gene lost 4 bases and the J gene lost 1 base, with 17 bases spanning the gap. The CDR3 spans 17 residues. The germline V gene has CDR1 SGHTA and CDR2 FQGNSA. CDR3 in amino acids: CASSSILELGAKNIQYF. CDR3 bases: TGTGCCAGCAGCTCCATCCTTGAGCTTGGGGCCAAAAACATTCAGTACTTC.

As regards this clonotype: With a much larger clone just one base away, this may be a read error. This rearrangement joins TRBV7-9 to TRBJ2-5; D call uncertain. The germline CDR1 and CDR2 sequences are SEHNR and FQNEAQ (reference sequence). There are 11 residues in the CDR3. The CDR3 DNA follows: TGTGCCGGCAGCTTAAAAGAGACCCAGTACTTC. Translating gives CAGSLKETQYF. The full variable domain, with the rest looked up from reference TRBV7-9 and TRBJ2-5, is DTGVSQNPRHKITKRGQNVTFRCDPISEHNRLYWYRQTLGQGPEFLTYFQNEAQLEKSRLLSDRFSAERPKGSFSTLEIQRTEQGDSAMYLCAGSLKETQYFGPGTRLLVL.

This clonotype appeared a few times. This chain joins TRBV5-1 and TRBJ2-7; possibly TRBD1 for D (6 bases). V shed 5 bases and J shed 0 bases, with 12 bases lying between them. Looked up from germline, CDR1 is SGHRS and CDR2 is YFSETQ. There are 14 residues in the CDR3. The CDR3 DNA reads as TGCGCCAGCAGACGAGGGACAAACTCCTACGAGCAGTACTTC. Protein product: CASRRGTNSYEQYF.

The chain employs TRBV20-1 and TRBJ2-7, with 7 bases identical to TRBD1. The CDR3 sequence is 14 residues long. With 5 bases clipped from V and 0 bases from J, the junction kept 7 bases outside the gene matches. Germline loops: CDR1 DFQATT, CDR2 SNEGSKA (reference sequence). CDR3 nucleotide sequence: TGCAGTGCTCAGACAGGGTCGGGCTCCTACGAGCAGTACTTC. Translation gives CSAQTGSGSYEQYF.

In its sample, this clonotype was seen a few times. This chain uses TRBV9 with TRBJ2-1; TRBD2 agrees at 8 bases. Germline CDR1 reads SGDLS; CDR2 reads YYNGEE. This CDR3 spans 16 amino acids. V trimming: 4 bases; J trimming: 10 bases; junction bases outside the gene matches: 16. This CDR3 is CASSPQEPGLVGEQFF. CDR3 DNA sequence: TGTGCCAGCAGCCCCCAAGAGCCGGGACTAGTCGGGGAGCAGTTCTTC.

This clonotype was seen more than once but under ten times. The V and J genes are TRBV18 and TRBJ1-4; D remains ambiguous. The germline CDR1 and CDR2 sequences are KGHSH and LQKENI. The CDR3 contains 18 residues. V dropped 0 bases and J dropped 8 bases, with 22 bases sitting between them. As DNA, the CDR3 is TGTGCCAGCTCACCACCGAACGTCGCGGCAGTCGGTTACGAAAAACTGTTTTTT. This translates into CASSPPNVAAVGYEKLFF.

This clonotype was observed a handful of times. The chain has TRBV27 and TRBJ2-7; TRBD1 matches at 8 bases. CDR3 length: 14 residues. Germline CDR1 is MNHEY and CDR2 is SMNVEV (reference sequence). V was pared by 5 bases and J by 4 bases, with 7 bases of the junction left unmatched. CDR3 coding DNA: TGTGCCAGCAGTCCAGGGGGCGCCGGGTACGAGCAGTACTTC. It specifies CASSPGGAGYEQYF.

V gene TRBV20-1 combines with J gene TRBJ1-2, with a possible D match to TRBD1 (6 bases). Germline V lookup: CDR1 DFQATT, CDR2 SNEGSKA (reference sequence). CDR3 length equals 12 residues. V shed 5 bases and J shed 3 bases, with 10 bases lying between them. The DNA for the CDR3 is TGCAGTGCTGGCCAGGGGCACTATGGCTACACCTTC. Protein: CSAGQGHYGYTF.

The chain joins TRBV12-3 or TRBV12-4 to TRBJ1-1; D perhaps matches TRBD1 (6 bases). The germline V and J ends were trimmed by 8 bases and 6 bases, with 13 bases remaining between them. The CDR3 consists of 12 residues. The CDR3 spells CASGRGSSEAFF. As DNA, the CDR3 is TGTGCCAGCGGCAGGGGATCGTCTGAAGCTTTCTTT.

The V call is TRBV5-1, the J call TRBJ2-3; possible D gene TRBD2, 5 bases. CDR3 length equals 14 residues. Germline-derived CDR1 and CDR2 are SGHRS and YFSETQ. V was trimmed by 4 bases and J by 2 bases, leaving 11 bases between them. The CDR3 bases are TGCGCCAGCAGCGGCGGACTTATCACAGATACGCAGTATTTT. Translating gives CASSGGLITDTQYF.